Below, 22 T cell receptor beta chains from the same sample are listed, as sequenced in a study of molecular identifiers for immune sequencing clone quantification. TCRdb recomputed calls from the PCR reads with MiXCR, one row per CDR3 protein. The data show about 40,000 distinct CDR3 sequences, with approximately 24% seen just once and around 0.97% held by the top ten. The sample taken for sequencing was naive CD8+ T cells from blood, with Jurkat cell RNA spiked in. Subset defined: FACS-sorted CD8+CD4-CCR7+CD45RA+ naive T cells. These receptors all stem from a human donor in good health. Some libraries in this study had Jurkat cell RNA spiked in.

For this clonotype: One end of the junction fails to match germline, which may point to a read error. The gene calls are TRBV4-3 and TRBJ2-1; TRBD2 aligns across 7 bases. The CDR3 is 13 residues long. The V gene's germline CDR1 is LGHNA and CDR2 YSLEER. DNA of the CDR3: TGCGCCAGCAGCCAAAACGGGGGGAATGGGCAGTTCTTC. Translating gives CASSQNGGNGQFF.

This clonotype has ten or more counts. The chain combines TRBV7-6 with TRBJ1-6; a possible D gene is TRBD1 (5 bases). CDR1 and CDR2 from the germline V gene are SGHVS and FNYEAQ. The CDR3 has 18 amino acids. V was clipped by 5 bases and J by 2 bases, with 19 bases between them. In DNA form, the CDR3 reads TGTGCCAGCAGCCAGGGTCCCAGGAGAGGCCCCTATAATTCACCCCTCCACTTT. It codes for CASSQGPRRGPYNSPLHF. Drawing the rest from reference TRBV7-6 and TRBJ1-6, the complete variable domain is GAGVSQSPRYKVTKRGQDVALRCDPISGHVSLYWYRQALGQGPEFLTYFNYEAQQDKSGLPNDRFSAERPEGSISTLTIQRTEQRDSAMYRCASSQGPRRGPYNSPLHFGNGTRLTVT.

In this sample, this clonotype turned up many times. The chain recombines TRBV19 with TRBJ2-3, with D possibly being TRBD1 or TRBD2 (6 bases each). Germline CDR1 and CDR2: LNHDA and SQIVND (reference sequence). Trimming shortened V by 0 bases and J by 1 base, and 20 bases separated the two germline ends. This CDR3 comprises 19 residues. This CDR3 reads CASSIEERGVYLGTDTQYF. As DNA, the CDR3 is TGTGCCAGTAGTATAGAGGAGAGGGGGGTCTACCTCGGCACAGATACGCAGTATTTT. The variable domain in full, with the rest retrieved from reference TRBV19 and TRBJ2-3, is DGGITQSPKYLFRKEGQNVTLSCEQNLNHDAMYWYRQDPGQGLRLIYYSQIVNDFQKGDIAEGYSVSREKKESFPLTVTSAQKNPTAFYLCASSIEERGVYLGTDTQYFGPGTRLTVL.

In its sample, this clonotype was seen a few times. The chain joins TRBV2 to TRBJ2-3; TRBD2 matches at 11 bases. The CDR3 runs to 18 residues. Trimming at V came to 5 bases and at J to 15 bases, leaving 25 bases not matched to a gene. Germline CDR1 and CDR2: SNHLY and FYNNEI. The CDR3 DNA is TGTGCCAGCAGTACGACACTAGCGGGGGCCTCCGGCACAGATACGCGATATTTT. This sequence encodes CASSTTLAGASGTDTRYF.

Of note for this clonotype: This may stem from a read error, because a much larger clone lies one nucleotide away. The V and J genes are TRBV12-3 or TRBV12-4 and TRBJ2-5, with TRBD2 matching 7 bases. CDR3 length: 14 amino acids. CDR3 residues: CASSLLSGQETQHF. The CDR3 DNA reads as TGTGCCAGCAGTTTGCTTAGCGGGCAAGAGACCCAGCACTTC.

This clonotype was detected ten times or more. This chain joins TRBV6-5 and TRBJ2-5; 13 bases agree with TRBD2. The CDR3 loop spans 14 amino acids. The germline V gene has CDR1 MNHEY and CDR2 SVGAGI. The V segment lost 5 bases and the J segment 5 bases; nucleotides outside the gene matches: 2. In DNA form, the CDR3 reads TGTGCCAGCAGTGGACTAGCGGGAGTTGAGACCCAGTACTTC. This sequence encodes CASSGLAGVETQYF.

The sample holds many counts of this clonotype. The rearrangement joins TRBV28 to TRBJ2-1, with TRBD2 matching 14 bases. J lost 7 bases, V lost 6 bases, and 5 bases had no gene match. This CDR3 comprises 15 residues. The germline V gene has CDR1 MDHEN and CDR2 SYDVKM. The CDR3 reads CASRPGLAGGNEQFF. CDR3 in DNA: TGTGCCAGCAGGCCCGGACTAGCGGGAGGAAATGAGCAGTTCTTC.

The rearrangement links TRBV29-1 to TRBJ2-1; TRBD2 matches at 7 bases. Germline V gene data show CDR1 as SQVTM and CDR2 as ANQGSEA. The CDR3 totals 14 residues. V lost 8 bases to trimming and J lost 0 bases; unmatched junction nucleotides: 7. CDR3 coding DNA: TGCAGCACTAGACTAGCCGGCTCCTACAATGAGCAGTTCTTC. Amino acids: CSTRLAGSYNEQFF.

Many counts were recorded for this clonotype. V usage is TRBV30 and J usage is TRBJ2-1; no clear D. V dropped 3 bases and J dropped 3 bases, with 6 bases sitting between them. Germline lookup yields CDR1 GTSNPN and CDR2 SVGIG (reference sequence). The CDR3 covers 12 residues. The CDR3 loop is CAWSPGYNEQFF. The CDR3 DNA reads as TGTGCCTGGAGCCCCGGCTACAATGAGCAGTTCTTC.

This clonotype was observed many times. The chain joins TRBV4-3 to TRBJ2-1; 10 positions match TRBD2. Germline assignment: CDR1 LGHNA and CDR2 YSLEER. This CDR3 is 13 amino acids long. V trimming: 2 bases; J trimming: 10 bases; junction bases outside the gene matches: 2. CDR3 in DNA: TGCGCCAGCAGCCAATCTAGCGGGAGCGAGCAGTTCTTC. Its translation is CASSQSSGSEQFF.

This clonotype was recorded at least ten times. The V and J genes are TRBV29-1 and TRBJ2-7; perhaps D is TRBD1 or TRBD2 (5 bases each). Germline CDR1 is SQVTM and CDR2 is ANQGSEA. This CDR3 comprises 12 residues. The V end lost 7 bases, the J end lost 4 bases, and 14 bases lay between the germline ends. DNA of the CDR3: TGCAGCGGTGGGGCAGGGACGTACGAGCAGTACTTC. Translation gives CSGGAGTYEQYF.

This clonotype has a count of ten or more. V gene TRBV28 combines with J gene TRBJ1-1; D not resolved. The CDR3 covers 14 residues. Trimming removed 11 bases at V and 4 bases at J, with 20 bases between. Looked up from germline, CDR1 is MDHEN and CDR2 is SYDVKM. CDR3 in DNA: TGTGCCGCTGGCCGTAGGTCCTTGGGCACTGAAGCTTTCTTT. Amino acids: CAAGRRSLGTEAFF. The full variable domain, completed using reference TRBV28 and TRBJ1-1, is DVKVTQSSRYLVKRTGEKVFLECVQDMDHENMFWYRQDPGLGLRLIYFSYDVKMKEKGDIPEGYSVSREKKERFSLILESASTNQTSMYLCAAGRRSLGTEAFFGQGTRLTVV.

At least ten counts were recorded for this clonotype. The chain joins TRBV19 to TRBJ2-1; TRBD1 is a possible D gene (6 bases). This CDR3 contains 14 residues. Between the trimmed V and J ends, which lost 1 base and 5 bases, there was a span of 9 bases. Germline CDR1 LNHDA, CDR2 SQIVND (reference sequence). The CDR3 nucleotides read TGTGCCAGTAGTATAGGACAGGCGAACAATGAGCAGTTCTTC. Encoded protein: CASSIGQANNEQFF. The complete variable domain, with remaining parts taken from reference TRBV19 and TRBJ2-1, reads DGGITQSPKYLFRKEGQNVTLSCEQNLNHDAMYWYRQDPGQGLRLIYYSQIVNDFQKGDIAEGYSVSREKKESFPLTVTSAQKNPTAFYLCASSIGQANNEQFFGPGTRLTVL.

This clonotype showed up many times. V and J are TRBV27 and TRBJ2-3, with D perhaps TRBD2 (6 bases). Looked up from germline, CDR1 is MNHEY and CDR2 is SMNVEV (reference sequence). Trimming removed 3 bases from V and 2 bases from J, with 12 bases in between. The CDR3 loop spans 15 amino acids. CDR3 in DNA: TGTGCCAGCAGTTTTCGACTAGATCCCACAGATACGCAGTATTTT. Its translation is CASSFRLDPTDTQYF.

V gene TRBV27 combines with J gene TRBJ2-7; D gene unclear. CDR1 is MNHEY and CDR2 is SMNVEV in the germline V gene (reference sequence). The CDR3 runs to 13 residues. Trimming took off 5 bases at V and 1 base at J, with 9 bases between the two ends. The CDR3 DNA reads TGTGCCAGCAGTCAGACTCAATCCTACGAGCAGTACTTC. Encoded protein: CASSQTQSYEQYF.

This clonotype has ten or more counts. The rearrangement joins TRBV20-1 to TRBJ1-1, with D tentatively TRBD1 (6 bases). The V end lost 1 base, the J end lost 6 bases, and 9 bases lay between the germline ends. The CDR3 covers 12 residues. Germline V lookup: CDR1 DFQATT, CDR2 SNEGSKA (reference sequence). The CDR3 region is CSARGGGPEAFF. In DNA form, the CDR3 reads TGCAGTGCTAGAGGAGGGGGACCTGAAGCTTTCTTT.

This clonotype was seen many times. The chain couples TRBV24-1 to TRBJ2-1; TRBD2 matches at 7 bases. CDR1 KGHDR and CDR2 SFDVKD come from the germline V gene. With V trimmed by 7 bases and J by 0 bases, 5 bases remained unmatched. CDR3 length equals 15 residues. CDR3 nucleotide sequence: TGTGCCACCAGCCCTGGCGGGGGCTCCTACAATGAGCAGTTCTTC. It encodes CATSPGGGSYNEQFF.

Many counts were recorded for this clonotype. The chain employs TRBV29-1 and TRBJ2-1; TRBD1 might be the D (6 bases). The CDR3 length is 13 residues. Germline lookup yields CDR1 SQVTM and CDR2 ANQGSEA. V dropped 4 bases and J dropped 7 bases, with 14 bases sitting between them. The CDR3, as DNA: TGCAGCGTTGTACCGGACAGCAGAAATGAGCAGTTCTTC. Its protein is CSVVPDSRNEQFF.

With respect to this clonotype: This likely comes from a read error, as the CDR3 has no conserved phenylalanine or tryptophan at its end. V gene TRBV15 combines with J gene TRBJ2-3; D unresolved. The CDR3 spans 13 residues. Trimming took 8 bases from V and 2 from J, leaving 11 bases between them. CDR1 LNHNV and CDR2 YYDKDF come from the germline V gene (reference sequence). CDR3: CATSKWPTDTQYY. CDR3 DNA: TGTGCCACCTCGAAGTGGCCCACAGATACGCAGTATTAT.

About this clonotype itself: An end of the junction does not agree with germline; a read error may underlie this. V gene TRBV28 combines with J gene TRBJ2-7; TRBD1 agrees at 7 bases. The CDR3 sequence is 17 residues long. Germline-derived CDR1 and CDR2 are MDHEN and SYDVKM. CDR3 protein: CTSSPLGPGQMSYEQYF. The CDR3 region has the DNA TGTACCAGCAGTCCCCTAGGTCCGGGACAGATGTCCTACGAGCAGTACTTC.

Notes on this clonotype: Just one base apart from a much larger clone, this may be a read error. In this CDR3 the conserved last residue, phenylalanine or tryptophan, is missing, so a read error is likely. V usage is TRBV6-6 and J usage is TRBJ1-1; tentatively, D is TRBD1 (5 bases). Germline loops: CDR1 MNHNY, CDR2 SVGAGI (reference sequence). The V and J ends lost 5 bases and 4 bases respectively, with 11 bases between them. This CDR3 comprises 13 residues. CDR3 DNA: TGTGCCAGCAGTACGGGAGGGGCCACTGAAGCTTTCATT. Translation: CASSTGGATEAFI.

The sample holds many counts of this clonotype. The V gene is TRBV4-2, the J gene TRBJ1-4; maybe TRBD1 (5 bases). Germline V lookup: CDR1 LGHNA, CDR2 YNFKEQ. V lost 0 bases to trimming and J lost 7 bases, with 15 bases between them. The CDR3 loop spans 16 amino acids. The CDR3 region has the DNA TGTGCCAGCAGCCAAGATATTGGAGAGACAGCTGAAAAACTGTTTTTT. This codes for CASSQDIGETAEKLFF.